This T cell receptor beta chain was sequenced during a study of T cells in Graves' hyperthyroidism and ophthalmopathy. Study summary: Peripheral blood was drawn at first diagnosis, prior to all treatment.

Among the patients, aged 18 to 65, hyperthyroidism was newly diagnosed and had lasted under 2 months. Investigators excluded patients with uncontrolled infection, other autoimmune disease, pregnancy or lactation. Study-wide points: Through a model of 13 V-J features, ophthalmopathy was separated from stable hyperthyroidism.

This clonotype was detected ten times or more. What it binds is unknown. The CDR3 extends over 13 amino acids. The junction had 3 bases not matched to a gene; V was cut back by 3 bases and J by 3 bases. Germline assignment: CDR1 GTSNPN and CDR2 SVGIG (reference sequence). RNA transcripts gave rise to amplified TCR beta CDR3 regions. HTBI primers were the set used in a first-round RT-PCR of the TCR CDR3. MiXCR was run by TCRdb on the multiplex PCR reads, yielding one entry per CDR3 protein. The sample lists 280,000 or so distinct CDR3 sequences, nearly 15% occurring once. The sequence was obtained from a woman aged 50 to 65 with Graves' hyperthyroidism that later progressed to Graves' ophthalmopathy. Material: blood. The chain couples TRBV30 to TRBJ2-5, with 8 bases that match TRBD1. CDR3 protein: CAWRRTGKETQYF. CDR3 DNA sequence: TGTGCCTGGAGGAGGACAGGGAAAGAGACCCAGTACTTC.